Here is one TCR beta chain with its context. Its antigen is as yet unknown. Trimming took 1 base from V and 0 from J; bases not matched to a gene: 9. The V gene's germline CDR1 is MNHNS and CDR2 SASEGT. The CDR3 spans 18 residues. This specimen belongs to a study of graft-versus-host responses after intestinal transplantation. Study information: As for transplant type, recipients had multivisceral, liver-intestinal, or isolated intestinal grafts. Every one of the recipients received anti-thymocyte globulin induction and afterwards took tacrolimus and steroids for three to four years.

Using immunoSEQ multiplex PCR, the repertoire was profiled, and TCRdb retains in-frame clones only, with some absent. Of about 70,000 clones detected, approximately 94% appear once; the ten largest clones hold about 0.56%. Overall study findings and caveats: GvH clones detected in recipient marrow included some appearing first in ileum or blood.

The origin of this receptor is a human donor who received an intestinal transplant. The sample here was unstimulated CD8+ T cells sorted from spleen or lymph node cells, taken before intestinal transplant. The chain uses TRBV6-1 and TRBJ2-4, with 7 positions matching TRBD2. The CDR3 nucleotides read TGTGCCAGCAGTGAAGAAGCGGGGTACGGATTAGCCAAAAACATTCAGTACTTC. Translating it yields CASSEEAGYGLAKNIQYF.